This record concerns one T cell receptor beta chain sequence. The V and J ends lost 4 bases and 9 bases respectively, with 16 bases between them. The germline V gene has CDR1 SQVTM and CDR2 ANQGSEA. The CDR3 has 13 residues. This sample stems from a study of T cells after somatic rescue of genetic block. The protocol was immunoSEQ multiplex PCR, while the TCRdb copy is restricted to in-frame clones and leaves out a portion. The top ten hold around 22% of the sample, which has roughly 12,000 clones, less than 85% seen once. The receptor was derived from a boy aged 5-17 years. This chain links TRBV29-1 with TRBJ2-1; no firm D call. The specimen sequenced was peripheral blood mononuclear cells (PBMCs). Here the CDR3 DNA reads TGCAGCGTTGGGGCGACTCCCGAGGCTGAGCAGTTCTTC. Amino acids: CSVGATPEAEQFF.